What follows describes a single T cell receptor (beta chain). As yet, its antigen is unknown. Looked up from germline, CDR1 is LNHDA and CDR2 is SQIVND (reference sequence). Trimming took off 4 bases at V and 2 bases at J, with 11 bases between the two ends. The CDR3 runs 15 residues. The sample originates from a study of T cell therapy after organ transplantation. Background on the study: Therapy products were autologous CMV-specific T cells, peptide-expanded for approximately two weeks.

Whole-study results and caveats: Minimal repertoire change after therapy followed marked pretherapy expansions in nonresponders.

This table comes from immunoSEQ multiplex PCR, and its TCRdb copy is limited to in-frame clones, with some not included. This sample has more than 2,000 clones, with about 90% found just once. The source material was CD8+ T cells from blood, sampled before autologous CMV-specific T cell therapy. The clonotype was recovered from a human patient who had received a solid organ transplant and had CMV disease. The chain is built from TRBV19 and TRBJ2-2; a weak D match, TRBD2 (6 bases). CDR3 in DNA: TGTGCCAGTAGTACCCTCGCGGGAAACACCGGGGAGCTGTTTTTT. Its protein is CASSTLAGNTGELFF.